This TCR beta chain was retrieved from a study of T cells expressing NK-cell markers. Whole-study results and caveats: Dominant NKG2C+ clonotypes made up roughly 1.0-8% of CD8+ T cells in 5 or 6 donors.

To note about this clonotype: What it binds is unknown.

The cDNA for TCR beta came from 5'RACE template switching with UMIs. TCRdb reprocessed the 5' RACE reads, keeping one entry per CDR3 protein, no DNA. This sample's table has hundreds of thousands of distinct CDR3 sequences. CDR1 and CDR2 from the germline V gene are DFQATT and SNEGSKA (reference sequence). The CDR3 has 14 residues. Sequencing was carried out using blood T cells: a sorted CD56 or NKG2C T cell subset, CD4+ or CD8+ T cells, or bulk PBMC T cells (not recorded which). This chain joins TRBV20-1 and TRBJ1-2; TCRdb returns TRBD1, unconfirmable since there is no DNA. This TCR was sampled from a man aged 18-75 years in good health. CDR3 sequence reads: CSARGDRENYGYTF.